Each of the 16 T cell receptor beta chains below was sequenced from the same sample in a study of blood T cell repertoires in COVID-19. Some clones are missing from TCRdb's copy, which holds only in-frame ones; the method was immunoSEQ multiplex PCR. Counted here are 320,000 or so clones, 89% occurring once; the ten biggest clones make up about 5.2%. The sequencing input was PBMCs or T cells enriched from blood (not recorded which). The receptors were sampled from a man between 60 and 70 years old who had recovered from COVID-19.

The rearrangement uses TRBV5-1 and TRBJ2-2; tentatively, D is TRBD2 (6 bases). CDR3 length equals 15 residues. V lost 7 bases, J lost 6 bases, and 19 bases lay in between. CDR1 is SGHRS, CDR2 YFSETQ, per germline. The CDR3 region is CASGPGGPVPGELFF. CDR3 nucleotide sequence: TGCGCCAGCGGCCCTGGAGGGCCCGTACCCGGGGAGCTGTTTTTT.

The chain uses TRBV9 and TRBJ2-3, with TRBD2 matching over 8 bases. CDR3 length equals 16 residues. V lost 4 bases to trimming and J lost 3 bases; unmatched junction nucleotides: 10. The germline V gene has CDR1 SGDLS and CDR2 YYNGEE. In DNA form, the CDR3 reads TGTGCCAGCAGCTCCCAAGCGGGAGTAAGGACAGATACGCAGTATTTT. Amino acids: CASSSQAGVRTDTQYF.

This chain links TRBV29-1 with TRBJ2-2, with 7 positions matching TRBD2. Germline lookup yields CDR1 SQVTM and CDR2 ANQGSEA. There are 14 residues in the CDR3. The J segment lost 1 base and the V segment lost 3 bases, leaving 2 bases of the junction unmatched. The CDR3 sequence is CSVDVAGNTGELFF. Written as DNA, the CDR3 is TGCAGCGTTGATGTAGCGGGGAACACCGGGGAGCTGTTTTTT.

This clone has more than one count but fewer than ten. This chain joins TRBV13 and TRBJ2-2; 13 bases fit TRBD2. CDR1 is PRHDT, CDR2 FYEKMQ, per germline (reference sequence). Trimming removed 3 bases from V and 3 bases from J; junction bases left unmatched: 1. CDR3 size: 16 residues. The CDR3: CASSFGLAGDTGELFF. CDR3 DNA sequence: TGTGCCAGCAGCTTTGGACTAGCGGGAGACACCGGGGAGCTGTTTTTT.

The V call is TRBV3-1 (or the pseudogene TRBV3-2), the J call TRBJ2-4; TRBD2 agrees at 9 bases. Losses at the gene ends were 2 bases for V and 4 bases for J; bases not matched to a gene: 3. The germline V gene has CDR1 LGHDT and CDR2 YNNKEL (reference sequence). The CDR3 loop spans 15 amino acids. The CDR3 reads CASSQPGLAKNIQYF. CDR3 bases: TGTGCCAGCAGCCAACCGGGACTAGCTAAAAACATTCAGTACTTC.

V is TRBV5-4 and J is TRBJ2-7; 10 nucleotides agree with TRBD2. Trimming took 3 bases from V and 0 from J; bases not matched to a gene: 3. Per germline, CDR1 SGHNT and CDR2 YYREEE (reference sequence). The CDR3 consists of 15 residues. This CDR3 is CASSSSSGSSYEQYF. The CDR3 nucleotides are TGTGCCAGCAGCTCCTCTAGCGGGAGCTCCTACGAGCAGTACTTC.

DNA for the CDR3: TGTGCCTGGAGGCCCGTAGAGGGAGGGTTGGGAAACATTCAGTACTTC. Protein product: CAWRPVEGGLGNIQYF. The V call is TRBV30, the J call TRBJ2-4, with 7 positions matching TRBD2. Germline V gives CDR1 GTSNPN, CDR2 SVGIG (reference sequence). The CDR3 contains 16 residues. V dropped 3 bases and J dropped 6; count of bases not matched to a gene: 14.

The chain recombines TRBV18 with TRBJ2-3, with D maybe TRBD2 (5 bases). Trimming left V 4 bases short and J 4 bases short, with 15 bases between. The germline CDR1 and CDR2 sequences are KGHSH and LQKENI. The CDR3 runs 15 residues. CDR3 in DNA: TGTGCCAGCTCACAAAGGACCACGAGGGCAGATACGCAGTATTTT. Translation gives CASSQRTTRADTQYF.

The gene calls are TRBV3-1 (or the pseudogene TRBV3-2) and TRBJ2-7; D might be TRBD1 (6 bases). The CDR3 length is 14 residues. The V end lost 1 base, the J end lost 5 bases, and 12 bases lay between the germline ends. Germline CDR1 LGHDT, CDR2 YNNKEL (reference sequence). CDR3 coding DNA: TGTGCCAGCAGCCAAGGGACAGCTCCCAACGAGCAGTACTTC. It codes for CASSQGTAPNEQYF.

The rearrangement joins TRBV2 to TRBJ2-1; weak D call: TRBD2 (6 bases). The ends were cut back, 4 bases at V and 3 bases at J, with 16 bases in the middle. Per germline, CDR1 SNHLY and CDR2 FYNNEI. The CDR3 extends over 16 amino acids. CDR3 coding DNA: TGTGCCAGCAGTGCAGAGTCTAGCGTAAACTACAATGAGCAGTTCTTC. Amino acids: CASSAESSVNYNEQFF. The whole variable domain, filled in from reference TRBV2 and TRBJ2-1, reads EPEVTQTPSHQVTQMGQEVILRCVPISNHLYFYWYRQILGQKVEFLVSFYNNEISEKSEIFDDQFSVERPDGSNFTLKIRSTKLEDSAMYFCASSAESSVNYNEQFFGPGTRLTVL.

CDR3 sequence reads: CASSPRQGIYGYTF. DNA of the CDR3: TGTGCCAGCAGCCCACGACAGGGGATCTATGGCTACACCTTC. The chain couples TRBV7-9 to TRBJ1-2; 8 bases align to TRBD1. The germline gives CDR1 SEHNR, CDR2 FQNEAQ (reference sequence). There are 14 residues in the CDR3. J was trimmed by 4 bases and V by 5 bases; bases with no gene match: 6.

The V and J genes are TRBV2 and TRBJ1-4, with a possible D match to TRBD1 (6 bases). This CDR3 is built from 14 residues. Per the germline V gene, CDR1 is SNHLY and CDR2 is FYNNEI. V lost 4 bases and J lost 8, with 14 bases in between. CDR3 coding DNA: TGTGCCAGCAGTGTACAGGGAAGAGGAGAAAAACTGTTTTTT. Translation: CASSVQGRGEKLFF.

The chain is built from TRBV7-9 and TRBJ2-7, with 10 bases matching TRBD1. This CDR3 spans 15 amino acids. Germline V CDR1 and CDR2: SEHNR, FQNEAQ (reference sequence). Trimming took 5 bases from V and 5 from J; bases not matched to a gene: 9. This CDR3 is CASSGRQGANHEQYF. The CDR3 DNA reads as TGTGCCAGCAGCGGTAGACAGGGGGCTAATCACGAGCAGTACTTC.

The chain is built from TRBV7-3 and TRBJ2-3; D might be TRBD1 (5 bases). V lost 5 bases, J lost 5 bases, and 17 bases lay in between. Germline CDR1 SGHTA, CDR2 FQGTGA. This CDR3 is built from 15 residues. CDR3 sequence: CASSHGAGLVDTQYF. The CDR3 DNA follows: TGTGCCAGCAGCCATGGGGCAGGGTTGGTAGATACGCAGTATTTT. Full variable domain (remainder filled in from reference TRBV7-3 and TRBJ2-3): GAGVSQTPSNKVTEKGKYVELRCDPISGHTALYWYRQSLGQGPEFLIYFQGTGAADDSGLPNDRFFAVRPEGSVSTLKIQRTERGDSAVYLCASSHGAGLVDTQYFGPGTRLTVL.

CDR3 amino acids: CASSLWGQGLTDTQYF. DNA for the CDR3: TGTGCCAGCAGCTTGTGGGGACAGGGCTTGACAGATACGCAGTATTTT. The chain links TRBV5-5 to TRBJ2-3, with 9 bases fitting TRBD1. Germline values: CDR1 SGHKS, CDR2 YYEKEE (reference sequence). The CDR3 runs to 16 residues. The V gene end was trimmed by 1 base and the J gene end by 3 bases; junction bases not matched to a gene: 6.

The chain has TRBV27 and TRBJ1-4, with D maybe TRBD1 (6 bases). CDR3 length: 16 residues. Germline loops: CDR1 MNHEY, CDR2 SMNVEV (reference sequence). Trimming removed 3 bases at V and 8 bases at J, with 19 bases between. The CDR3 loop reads CASSFTSGTYIEKLFF. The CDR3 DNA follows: TGTGCCAGCAGTTTCACCTCCGGGACATATATCGAAAAACTGTTTTTT. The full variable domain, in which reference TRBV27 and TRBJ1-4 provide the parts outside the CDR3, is EAQVTQNPRYLITVTGKKLTVTCSQNMNHEYMSWYRQDPGLGLRQIYYSMNVEVTDKGDVPEGYKVSRKEKRNFPLILESPSPNQTSLYFCASSFTSGTYIEKLFFGSGTQLSVL.